These 3 T cell receptor beta chains came from one sample sequenced in a study of CD8+CD57+ T cells in acquired aplastic anemia. Flow cytometry had shown expanded CD8+CD57+ cells in the patients chosen for sequencing. Researchers used genomic DNA as the template to profile TCR beta VDJ and CDR3. TCRdb reprocessed the reads with MiXCR, giving one entry per CDR3 protein. Of 150,000 or so distinct CDR3 sequences listed, 47% are singletons. The sample taken for sequencing was sorted CD4+, CD8+, or CD8+CD57+ T cells (not recorded which) from PBMCs. The receptors here all came from a human donor with aplastic anemia.

CDR3 residues: CASSLPTQAGAFF. CDR3 in DNA: TGTGCCAGCAGCCTCCCTACTCAAGCCGGTGCTTTCTTT. The J gene is TRBJ1-1, the V gene TRBV28; D is undetermined. Trimming shortened V by 6 bases and J by 11 bases, and 19 bases separated the two germline ends. The germline V gene encodes CDR1 MDHEN and CDR2 SYDVKM. The CDR3 covers 13 residues.

The V call is TRBV20-1, the J call TRBJ2-3; D not resolved. The CDR3 has 13 amino acids. Between the trimmed V and J ends, which lost 3 bases and 2 bases, there was a span of 9 bases. Looked up from germline, CDR1 is DFQATT and CDR2 is SNEGSKA (reference sequence). The CDR3: CSASRSNTDTQYF. DNA for the CDR3: TGCAGTGCTAGCCGCTCAAACACAGATACGCAGTATTTT.

This clonotype has ten or more counts. The chain is built from TRBV6-1 and TRBJ1-1, with D tentatively TRBD1 (5 bases). V was pared by 5 bases and J by 2 bases, with 15 bases between. CDR1 is MNHNS, CDR2 SASEGT, per germline. The CDR3 totals 15 residues. In DNA form, the CDR3 reads TGTGCCAGCAGTCTCCGGTACAGGCTCAACACTGAAGCTTTCTTT. Protein sequence: CASSLRYRLNTEAFF.